The clone carrying this T cell receptor beta chain was observed a handful of times. This entry is derived from a study of blood T cells in healthy people across ages. Sample-barcoded 5' priming and a J-beta primer mix drove a second PCR of about 6 to 12 cycles. TCRdb recomputed calls from the 5' RACE reads with MiXCR, one row per CDR3 protein. In the table there are more than 500,000 distinct CDR3 sequences, about 26% of which are singletons. From germline, CDR1 is SNHLY and CDR2 FYNNEI. This CDR3 has 14 amino acids. Trimming took off 8 bases at V and 2 bases at J, with 13 bases between the two ends. These same data were also listed under a study on T cells of mothers and their children.

This clonotype originated in a boy younger than 10 in good health. This chain uses TRBV2 with TRBJ2-4; D might be TRBD1 (6 bases). The material sequenced was blood. The CDR3 here is CASGNRESKNIQYF. CDR3 nucleotide sequence: TGTGCCAGCGGAAACAGGGAGTCCAAAAACATTCAGTACTTC.